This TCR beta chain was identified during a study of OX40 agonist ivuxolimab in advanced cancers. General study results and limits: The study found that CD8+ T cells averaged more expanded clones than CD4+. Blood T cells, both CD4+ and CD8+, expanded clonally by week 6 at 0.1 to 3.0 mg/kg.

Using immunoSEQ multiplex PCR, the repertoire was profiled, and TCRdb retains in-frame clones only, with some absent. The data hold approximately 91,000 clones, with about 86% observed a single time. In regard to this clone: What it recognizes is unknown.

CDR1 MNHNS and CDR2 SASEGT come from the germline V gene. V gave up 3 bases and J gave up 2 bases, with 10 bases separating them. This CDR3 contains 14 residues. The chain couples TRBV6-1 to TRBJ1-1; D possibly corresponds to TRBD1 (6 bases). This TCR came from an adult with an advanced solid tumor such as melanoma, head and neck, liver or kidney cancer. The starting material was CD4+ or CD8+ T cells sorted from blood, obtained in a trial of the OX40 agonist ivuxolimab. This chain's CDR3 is CASSEGGLNTEAFF. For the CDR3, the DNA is TGTGCCAGCAGTGAGGGGGGCCTAAACACTGAAGCTTTCTTT.